A selection of T cell receptor beta chains follows, all from one sample in a study of shared clonotypes between healthy human individuals. The data were produced by immunoSEQ multiplex PCR, yet TCRdb's version contains in-frame clones alone and is incomplete. Among a few million clones, more than 80% were seen once, and the ten largest hold roughly 0.15%. Sequenced sample: naive CD4+ T cells sorted from blood. The receptors derive from a man between 18 and 35 years old in good health. The CDR3 runs from the conserved cysteine through the conserved F or W. Size values are once, few and many counts, or a class for expanded clones, and some rows have none.

abundance | j_gene | len | v_gene | CDR3aa
- | TRBJ2-7 | 16 | TRBV4-3 | CASSHLPGGLAYEQYF
- | TRBJ2-5 | 12 | TRBV28 | CASSSPTGTQYF
- | TRBJ2-2 | 16 | TRBV2 | CASSERSAANTGELFF
- | TRBJ2-7 | 15 | TRBV5-1 | CASSLDSSSPYEQYF
- | TRBJ2-7 | 14 | TRBV30 | CAWGGTGTSYEQYF
- | TRBJ1-5 | 13 | TRBV7-2 | CASSFSPGQPQHF
- | TRBJ2-3 | 12 | TRBV11-2 | CASRRTGDTQYF
- | TRBJ2-7 | 12 | TRBV7-2 | CASSFLAAEQYF
- | TRBJ2-5 | 15 | TRBV10-3 | CAIRDGQGGRETQYF
- | TRBJ2-3 | 15 | TRBV7-3 | CASSPRASGTDTQYF
- | TRBJ2-6 | 15 | TRBV19 | CASSIADSGANVLTF
- | TRBJ2-2 | 16 | TRBV10-3 | CAIGIYLYRNTGELFF
- | TRBJ2-7 | 14 | TRBV9 | CASSRGDRGWEQYF
- | TRBJ2-7 | 15 | TRBV28 | CASSPWTASSYEQYF
- | TRBJ2-7 | 11 | TRBV6-1 | CASTLGYEQYF
few | TRBJ2-7 | 12 | TRBV5-1 | CASSLGAYEQYF
- | TRBJ1-4 | 19 | TRBV12-5 | CASDLGRRTVQASNEKLFF
- | TRBJ2-6 | 17 | TRBV7-3 | CASSLTPTAAGANVLTF
- | TRBJ1-1 | 14 | TRBV6-5 | CASSHTGLNTEAFF
- | TRBJ2-7 | 16 | TRBV7-8 | CASSERAGLPSYEQYF
- | TRBJ2-7 | 13 | TRBV6-6 | CASTTLQGYEQYF
- | TRBJ2-7 | 13 | TRBV2 | CASSEQGVYEQYF
- | TRBJ1-5 | 15 | TRBV27 | CASSRMTGRDQPQHF
once | TRBJ2-3 | 13 | TRBV5-1 | CASSLTGSDTQYF
few | TRBJ2-7 | 14 | TRBV28 | CASSLNRDSYEQYF
- | TRBJ1-5 | 15 | TRBV19 | CASSPWAGGNQPQHF
few | TRBJ1-1 | 12 | TRBV7-9 | CASTRGGTEAFF
- | TRBJ2-4 | 14 | TRBV6-1 | CASSRDRERNIQYF